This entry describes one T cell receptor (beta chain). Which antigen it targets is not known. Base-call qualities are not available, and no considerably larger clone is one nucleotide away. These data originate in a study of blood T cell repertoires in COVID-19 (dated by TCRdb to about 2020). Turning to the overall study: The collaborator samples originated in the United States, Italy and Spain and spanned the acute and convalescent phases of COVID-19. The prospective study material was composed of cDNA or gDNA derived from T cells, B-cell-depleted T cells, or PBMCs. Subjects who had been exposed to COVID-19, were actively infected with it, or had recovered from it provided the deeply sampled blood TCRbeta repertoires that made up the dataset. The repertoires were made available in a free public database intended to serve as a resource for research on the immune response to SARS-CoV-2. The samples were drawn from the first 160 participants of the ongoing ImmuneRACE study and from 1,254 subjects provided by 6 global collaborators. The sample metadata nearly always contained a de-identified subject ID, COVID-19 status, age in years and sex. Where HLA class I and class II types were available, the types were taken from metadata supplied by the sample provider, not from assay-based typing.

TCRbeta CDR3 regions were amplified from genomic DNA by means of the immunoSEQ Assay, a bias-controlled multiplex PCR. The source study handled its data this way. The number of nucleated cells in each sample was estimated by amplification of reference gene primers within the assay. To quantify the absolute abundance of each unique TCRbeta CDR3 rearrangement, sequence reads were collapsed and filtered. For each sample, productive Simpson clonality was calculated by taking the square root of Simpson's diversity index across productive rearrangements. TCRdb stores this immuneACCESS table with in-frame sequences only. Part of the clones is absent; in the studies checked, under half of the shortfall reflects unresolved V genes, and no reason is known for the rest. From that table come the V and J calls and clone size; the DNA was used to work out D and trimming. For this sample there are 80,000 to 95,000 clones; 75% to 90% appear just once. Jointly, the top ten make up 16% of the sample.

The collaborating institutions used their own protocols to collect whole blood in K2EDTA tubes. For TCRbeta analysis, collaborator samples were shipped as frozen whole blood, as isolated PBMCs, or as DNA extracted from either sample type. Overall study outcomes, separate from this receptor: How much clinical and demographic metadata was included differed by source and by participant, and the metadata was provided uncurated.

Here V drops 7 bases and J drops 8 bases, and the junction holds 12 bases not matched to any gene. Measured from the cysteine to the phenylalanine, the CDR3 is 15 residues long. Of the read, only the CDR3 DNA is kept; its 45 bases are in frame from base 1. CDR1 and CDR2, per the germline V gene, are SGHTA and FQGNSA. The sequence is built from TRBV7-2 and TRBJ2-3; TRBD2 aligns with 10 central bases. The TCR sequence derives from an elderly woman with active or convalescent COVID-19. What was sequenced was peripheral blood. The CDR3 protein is CASTFRSGGAGTQYF. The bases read TGTGCCAGCACCTTTAGGAGCGGGGGGGCCGGTACGCAGTATTTT.